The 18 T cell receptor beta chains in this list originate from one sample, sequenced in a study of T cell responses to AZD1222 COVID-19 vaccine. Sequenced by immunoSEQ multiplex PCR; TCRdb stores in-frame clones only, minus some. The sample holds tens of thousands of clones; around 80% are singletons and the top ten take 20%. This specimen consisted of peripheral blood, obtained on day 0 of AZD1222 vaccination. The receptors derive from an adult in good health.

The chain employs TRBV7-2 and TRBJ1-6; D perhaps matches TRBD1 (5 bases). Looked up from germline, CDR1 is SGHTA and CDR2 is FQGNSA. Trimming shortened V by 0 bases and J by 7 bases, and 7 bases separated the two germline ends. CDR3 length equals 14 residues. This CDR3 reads CASSLAGDNSPLHF. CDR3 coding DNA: TGTGCCAGCAGCTTAGCAGGGGACAATTCACCCCTCCACTTT.

CDR3 DNA: TGTGCCAGCAGCTTAGACGGGGATGGCTACACCTTC. This codes for CASSLDGDGYTF. The chain links TRBV7-3 to TRBJ1-2; no reliable D call. The ends were cut back, 2 bases at V and 6 bases at J, with 7 bases in the middle. In germline, CDR1 is SGHTA, CDR2 FQGTGA. The CDR3 sequence is 12 residues long. The full variable domain, in which reference TRBV7-3 and TRBJ1-2 provide the parts outside the CDR3, is GAGVSQTPSNKVTEKGKYVELRCDPISGHTALYWYRQSLGQGPEFLIYFQGTGAADDSGLPNDRFFAVRPEGSVSTLKIQRTERGDSAVYLCASSLDGDGYTFGSGTRLTVV.

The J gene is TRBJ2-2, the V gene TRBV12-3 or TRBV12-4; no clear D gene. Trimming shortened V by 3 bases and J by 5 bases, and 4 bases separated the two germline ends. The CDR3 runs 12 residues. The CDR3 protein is CASSFITGELFF. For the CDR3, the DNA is TGTGCCAGCAGTTTTATAACCGGGGAGCTGTTTTTT.

CDR3 sequence reads: CASSVGGTKETQYF. The CDR3 DNA follows: TGTGCCAGCAGCGTAGGCGGGACTAAAGAGACCCAGTACTTC. The gene calls are TRBV9 and TRBJ2-5; 7 bases fit TRBD2. CDR3 length: 14 amino acids. From germline, CDR1 is SGDLS and CDR2 YYNGEE. The J segment lost 3 bases and the V segment lost 0 bases, leaving 2 bases of the junction unmatched.

In DNA form, the CDR3 reads TGTGCCATCAGTACCCTACTGAACACTGAAGCTTTCTTT. It yields the protein CAISTLLNTEAFF. The chain couples TRBV10-3 to TRBJ1-1; no clear D gene. V was clipped by 5 bases and J by 0 bases, with 7 bases between them. Germline V CDR1 and CDR2: ENHRY, SYGVKD. CDR3 length: 13 residues.

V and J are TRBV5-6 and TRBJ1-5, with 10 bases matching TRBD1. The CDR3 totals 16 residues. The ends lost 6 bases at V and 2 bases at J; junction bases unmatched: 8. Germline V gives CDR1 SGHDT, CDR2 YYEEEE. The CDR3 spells CASTLGTGAGNQPQHF. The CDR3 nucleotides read TGTGCCAGCACCCTGGGGACAGGGGCTGGCAATCAGCCCCAGCATTTT. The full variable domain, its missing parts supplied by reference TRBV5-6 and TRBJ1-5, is DAGVTQSPTHLIKTRGQQVTLRCSPKSGHDTVSWYQQALGQGPQFIFQYYEEEERQRGNFPDRFSGHQFPNYSSELNVNALLLGDSALYLCASTLGTGAGNQPQHFGDGTRLSIL.

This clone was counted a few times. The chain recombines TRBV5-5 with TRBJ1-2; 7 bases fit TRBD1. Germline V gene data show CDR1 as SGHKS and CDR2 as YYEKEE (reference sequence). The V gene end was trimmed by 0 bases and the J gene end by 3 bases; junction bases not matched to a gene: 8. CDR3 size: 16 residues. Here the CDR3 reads CASSLDPGTVHYGYTF. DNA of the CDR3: TGTGCCAGCAGCTTGGACCCAGGGACAGTACACTATGGCTACACCTTC.

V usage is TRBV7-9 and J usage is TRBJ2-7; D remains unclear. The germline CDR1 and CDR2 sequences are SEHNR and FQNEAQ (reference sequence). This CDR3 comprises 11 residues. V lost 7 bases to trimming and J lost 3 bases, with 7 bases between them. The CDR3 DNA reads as TGTGCCAGCACCCCACTCTACGAGCAGTACTTC. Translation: CASTPLYEQYF.

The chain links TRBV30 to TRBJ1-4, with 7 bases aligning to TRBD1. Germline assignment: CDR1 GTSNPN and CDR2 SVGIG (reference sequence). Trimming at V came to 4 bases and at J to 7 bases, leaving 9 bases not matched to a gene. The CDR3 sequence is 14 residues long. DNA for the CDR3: TGTGCCTGGATTGAAACAGGGGAAGCTGAAAAACTGTTTTTT. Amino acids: CAWIETGEAEKLFF.

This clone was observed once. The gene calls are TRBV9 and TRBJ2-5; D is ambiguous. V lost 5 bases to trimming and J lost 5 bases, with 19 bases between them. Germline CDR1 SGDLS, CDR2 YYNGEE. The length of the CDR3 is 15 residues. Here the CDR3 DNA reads TGTGCCAGCAGTGGACCCCAACTGTACGGGGAGACCCAGTACTTC. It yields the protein CASSGPQLYGETQYF.

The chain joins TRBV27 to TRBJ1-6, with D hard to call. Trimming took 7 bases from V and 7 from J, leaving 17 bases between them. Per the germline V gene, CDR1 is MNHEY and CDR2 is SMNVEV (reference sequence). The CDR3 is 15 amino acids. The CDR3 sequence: CASTREAVSNSPLHF. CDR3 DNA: TGTGCCAGCACGCGCGAAGCGGTTTCGAATTCACCCCTCCACTTT.

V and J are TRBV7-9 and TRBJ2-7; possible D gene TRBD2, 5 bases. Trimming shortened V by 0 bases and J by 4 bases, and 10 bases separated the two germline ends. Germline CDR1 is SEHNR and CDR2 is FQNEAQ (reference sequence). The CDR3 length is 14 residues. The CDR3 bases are TGTGCCAGCAGCTTAGCACTAGACGGTTACGAGCAGTACGTC. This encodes CASSLALDGYEQYV.

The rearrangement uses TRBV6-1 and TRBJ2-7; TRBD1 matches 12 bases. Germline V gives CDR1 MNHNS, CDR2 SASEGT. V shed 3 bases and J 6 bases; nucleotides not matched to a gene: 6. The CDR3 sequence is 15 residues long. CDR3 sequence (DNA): TGTGCCAGCAGTGACATGGGACAGGGGGCCTCCGAGCAGTACGTC. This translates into CASSDMGQGASEQYV.

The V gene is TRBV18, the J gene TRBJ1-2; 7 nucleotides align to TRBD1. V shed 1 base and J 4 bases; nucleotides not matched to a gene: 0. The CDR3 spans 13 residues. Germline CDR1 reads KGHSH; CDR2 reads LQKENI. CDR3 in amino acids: CASSPRQGYGYTF. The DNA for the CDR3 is TGTGCCAGCTCACCACGACAGGGCTATGGCTACACCTTC.

The DNA for the CDR3 is TGCGCCAGCAGCTTGGGGACTAGCGGGGTTAACACCGGGGAGCTGTTTTTT. Its protein product is CASSLGTSGVNTGELFF. The chain has TRBV5-1 and TRBJ2-2; 12 bases line up with TRBD2. The length of the CDR3 is 17 residues. The germline V gene encodes CDR1 SGHRS and CDR2 YFSETQ. V lost 0 bases, J lost 2 bases, and 2 bases stayed unmatched.

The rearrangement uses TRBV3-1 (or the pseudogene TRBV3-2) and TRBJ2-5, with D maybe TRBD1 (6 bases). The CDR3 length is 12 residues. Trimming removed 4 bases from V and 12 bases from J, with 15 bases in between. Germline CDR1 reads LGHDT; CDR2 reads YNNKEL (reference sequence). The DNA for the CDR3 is TGTGCCAGCAGCCCCCGGACAGCCGGCAAGTACTTC. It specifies CASSPRTAGKYF.

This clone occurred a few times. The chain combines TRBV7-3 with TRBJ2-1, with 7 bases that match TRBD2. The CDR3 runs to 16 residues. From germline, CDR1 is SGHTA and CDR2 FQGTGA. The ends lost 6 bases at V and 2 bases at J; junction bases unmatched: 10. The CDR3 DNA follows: TGTGCCAGCAGGCTCTCTAGCGGCCATACCTACAATGAGCAGTTCTTC. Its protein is CASRLSSGHTYNEQFF.

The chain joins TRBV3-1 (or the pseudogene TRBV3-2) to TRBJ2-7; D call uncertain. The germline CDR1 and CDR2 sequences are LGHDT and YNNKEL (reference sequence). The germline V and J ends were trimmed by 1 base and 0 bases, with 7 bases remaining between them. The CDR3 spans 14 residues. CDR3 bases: TGTGCCAGCAGCCAAGGTCCTCGCTCCTACGAGCAGTACGTC. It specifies CASSQGPRSYEQYV.